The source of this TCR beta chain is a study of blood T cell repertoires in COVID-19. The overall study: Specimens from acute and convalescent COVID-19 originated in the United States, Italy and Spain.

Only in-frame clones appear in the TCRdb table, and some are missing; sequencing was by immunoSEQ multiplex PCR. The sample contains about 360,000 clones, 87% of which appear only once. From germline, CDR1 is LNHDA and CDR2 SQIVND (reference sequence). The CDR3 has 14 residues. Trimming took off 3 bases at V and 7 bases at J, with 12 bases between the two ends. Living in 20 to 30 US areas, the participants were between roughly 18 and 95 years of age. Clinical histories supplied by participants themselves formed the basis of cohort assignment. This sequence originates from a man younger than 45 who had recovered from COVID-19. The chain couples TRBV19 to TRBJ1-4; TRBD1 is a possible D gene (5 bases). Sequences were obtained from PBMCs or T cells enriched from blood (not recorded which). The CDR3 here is CASSMGGAGEKLFF. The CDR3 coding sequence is TGTGCCAGTAGTATGGGAGGGGCTGGTGAAAAACTGTTTTTT.